This T cell receptor beta chain was captured in a study of shared clonotypes between healthy human individuals (dated by TCRdb to 2020 to 2021). Background for the entire study: The cohort included a few men and a couple of women between 18 and 49 years of age. For each donor, three plates each were used for CD4 naive and CD4 memory, two plates were used for CD8 naive, and one plate was used for CD8 memory. To estimate repertoire size and how much clonotypes are shared between individuals, the study performed deep sequencing of blood TCR repertoires from a few healthy adults. To increase sequencing depth and limit assay-specific biases, TCR repertoire library preparation and sequencing were carried out by different laboratories using diverse techniques. Per donor, leukapheresis produced somewhere between about 0.85 and 9.5 billion PBMCs. Study-wide findings and limitations: Only blood was sampled, and tissue TCR repertoires likely differ from those in blood. Because the study included only a small number of donors, the genetic and exposure-history diversity represented was limited. Clonotypes shared by all four sorted-subset donors showed higher generation probabilities than non-shared clonotypes. Based on pairwise subsampling, the degree of clonotype sharing among donors was expected to be affected by sequencing depth. Even with the large sequencing depth, rarefaction of the sorted-subset datasets indicated that sequencing was incomplete. Sharing across a few donors was observed for approximately 5% of naive CD4, over 3% of naive CD8, roughly 2.4% of memory CD4, and roughly 0.4% of memory CD8 clonotypes. Naive subsets generally had larger estimated clonotype richness than memory subsets did.

Using the deep immunoSEQ assay, multiplex PCR amplified TCR CDR3 regions from genomic DNA. For each cell subset, the extracted genomic DNA was distributed evenly across all wells of several immunoSEQ 96-well plates, and each plate served as one replicate. For sorted subsets, each replicate PCR was loaded with roughly 190 ng genomic DNA, equivalent to approximately 27,000 T cell genomes. Purified libraries were quantified with a Qubit 3.0 fluorometer, sized on a Bioanalyzer 2100, and re-quantified with the KAPA Library Quantification kit. Every immunoSEQ 96-well plate was sequenced on a separate single-read 150-cycle Illumina NextSeq 550 flow cell. The original methods were these. Because the immunoSEQ output included only junctional sequences and no quality scores, the filtering could not be the same as the filtering used for full-length reads. Sequences were annotated with PyIR, a Python wrapper for IgBLAST v1.9, using IMGT germline references to assign V/J genes and CDR3. Reads with weak V/J assignments (E-value above 1e-6), missing CDR3, stop codons, out-of-frame junctions, or ambiguous translated residues were removed. V3J clonotypes were defined by identical inferred V gene, J gene, and CDR3 amino acid sequence. Percentage overlap between repertoires was computed as shared unique clonotypes divided by the size of the smaller repertoire. Three approaches were used to assess repertoire richness: RTK rarefaction, the Chao1 estimator, and Recon v2.1 estimates of unobserved clonotypes. Generation probabilities for all TCRbeta clonotypes obtained by the gDNA method from a handful of donors were computed using OLGA. The table comes from immuneACCESS by way of TCRdb, which keeps in-frame sequences with V and J called. Part of the clones is missing from these tables; in studies checked, under half for an unresolved V gene and the rest for unknown reasons. V and J calls and clone size are copied from that table; D and trimming were computed from the DNA. This sample has around 600,000 clones in its table, and 95% to 98% of those were observed once. The ten largest account for 0.045% to 0.06% of the sample.

The sample holds a few counts of this clone. Which antigen it targets is not known. Base qualities were left out, and no much larger clone turns up one base away. The donors were healthy, HIV-negative adults with no recently reported acute infections or vaccinations. Only Caucasian adults living in Nashville, Tennessee, USA were represented among the donors. Magnetic negative selection was used to enrich CD4+ T cells, after which naive cells were positively selected on CD45RA and the negative fraction became the memory subset. Blood was obtained by leukapheresis, after which PBMCs were separated by Ficoll-Histopaque density gradient centrifugation and cryopreserved in liquid nitrogen vapor phase. Purity and quantity of every magnetically sorted T cell population were checked by analytical flow cytometry. From each sorted fraction, genomic DNA was isolated and quantified by UV absorbance on a Nanodrop 2000c.

The TCR comes from a woman aged 25 to 39 in good health. The sample comprised naive CD4+ T cells sorted from blood. Taken with the paper, the label for cell subset or site translates to: CD45RA+ positively selected.

This receptor carries the CDR3 CSANSGPGGETQYF. The DNA sequence follows: TGCAGCGCCAATAGCGGGCCGGGGGGAGAGACCCAGTACTTC. The rearranged segments are TRBV29-1 and TRBJ2-5, with TRBD2 matching 7 junction bases. V ends up 7 bases short and J 4 bases short, with an unmatched junction base count of 12. The germline V gene gives CDR1 as SQVTM and CDR2 as ANQGSEA. The CDR3 numbers 14 residues from cysteine through phenylalanine. The only DNA kept is the CDR3, 42 bases in frame from the first base.